This T cell receptor (beta chain) was sequenced for a study of blood T cells in healthy people across ages. Regarding the study as a whole: When one million T cells were used, diversity estimates were thought to be underestimates.

For the second PCR, which ran for about 6 to 11 cycles, a sample-barcoded 5' primer and a J-beta primer mix were used. TCRdb itself ran the 5' RACE reads through MiXCR, one entry per CDR3 protein. The sample records around 1.7 million distinct CDR3 sequences, 28% being singletons. Donor samples were obtained from healthy Caucasian individuals from Russia, aged 6 to 90. This clonotype was counted many times. Its matching antigen is unknown. This receptor was taken from a woman aged 25 to 45 in good health. The sequenced material came from blood.

As DNA, the CDR3 is TGTGCCAGCAGTGATTATGGTGAGCAGTTCTTC. Its translation is CASSDYGEQFF. This rearrangement joins TRBV25-1 to TRBJ2-1; D call uncertain. This CDR3 is 11 amino acids long. The germline gives CDR1 MGHDK, CDR2 SYGVNS. V was pared by 3 bases and J by 9 bases, with 6 bases between.